The clone carrying this TCR beta chain was detected a few times. Its antigen is not known. This sample was included in a study of CD8+CD57+ T cells in acquired aplastic anemia. Study-wide background: Isolated CD4+ and CD8+ cells, once sorted, yielded DNA averaging roughly 3.4 ug. As sequenced from healthy donors, CD4+ cells averaged roughly 9.9 million reads. Broader study findings: Patients and controls had CD8+ Simpson's diversity values that were not significantly distinct.

Germline loops: CDR1 DFQATT, CDR2 SNEGSKA (reference sequence). CDR3 size: 20 residues. V lost 0 bases and J lost 4; bases outside the gene matches: 19. The template for TCR beta VDJ and CDR3 sequence profiling was genomic DNA. TCRdb analysed the reads with MiXCR anew, one entry per CDR3 protein. This table has some 190,000 distinct CDR3 sequences, 35% to 50% appearing once. The sequence came from a human donor in good health. Sequenced material: sorted CD4+, CD8+, or CD8+CD57+ T cells (not recorded which) from PBMCs. The chain joins TRBV20-1 to TRBJ2-1, with 9 bases that match TRBD1. The CDR3 nucleotides read TGCAGTGCTAGAGACGGGACAGGGAAAACTAAACGGGGGACTTACAATGAGCAGTTCTTC. Encoded protein: CSARDGTGKTKRGTYNEQFF.